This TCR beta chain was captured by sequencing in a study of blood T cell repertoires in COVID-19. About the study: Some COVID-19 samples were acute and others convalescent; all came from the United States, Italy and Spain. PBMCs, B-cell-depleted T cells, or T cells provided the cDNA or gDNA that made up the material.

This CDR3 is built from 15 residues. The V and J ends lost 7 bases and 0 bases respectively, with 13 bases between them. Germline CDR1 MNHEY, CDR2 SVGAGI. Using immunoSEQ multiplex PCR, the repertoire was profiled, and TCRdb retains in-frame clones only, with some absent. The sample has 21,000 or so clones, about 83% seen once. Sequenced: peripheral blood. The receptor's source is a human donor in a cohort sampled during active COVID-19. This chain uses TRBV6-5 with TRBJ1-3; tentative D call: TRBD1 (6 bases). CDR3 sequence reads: CASTWDTGSGNTIYF. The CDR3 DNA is TGTGCCAGCACCTGGGACACCGGCTCTGGAAACACCATATATTTT.